This T cell receptor beta chain derives from a study of T cells after yellow fever vaccination. V was trimmed by 6 bases and J by 5 bases, leaving 4 bases between them. This CDR3 is 10 amino acids long. Germline assignment: CDR1 SNHLY and CDR2 FYNNEI. Using its own MiXCR run on the 5' RACE reads, TCRdb lists one record per CDR3 protein. The data show some 100,000 distinct CDR3 sequences, with roughly 7.2% seen just once and more than 2.5% held by the top ten. The specimen comprised CD4+ T cells sorted from PBMCs, sampled roughly 45 days after the first yellow fever vaccination. The rearrangement uses TRBV2 and TRBJ2-5; no definite D call. The source of this sequence is a man aged 18 to 30 who received the YFV17D yellow fever vaccine. The CDR3 loop reads CASRVETQYF. Written as DNA, the CDR3 is TGTGCCAGCAGGGTGGAGACCCAGTACTTC. Full variable domain (rest looked up from reference TRBV2 and TRBJ2-5): EPEVTQTPSHQVTQMGQEVILRCVPISNHLYFYWYRQILGQKVEFLVSFYNNEISEKSEIFDDQFSVERPDGSNFTLKIRSTKLEDSAMYFCASRVETQYFGPGTRLLVL.